This is a list of T cell receptor beta chains from one sample in a study of CD8+ T cells in alopecia areata. TCRdb's table, derived via immunoSEQ multiplex PCR, lists solely in-frame clones and lacks some. The profile covers about 120,000 clones, with about 51% appearing a single time and more than 9% taken by the ten largest. Sequencing used NKG2D-low CD8+ T cells sorted from blood. The receptors originated from a human donor with alopecia areata. The CDR3 runs from the conserved cysteine through the conserved F or W. The D gene is left open where the match is weak. A clone size is listed for some rows: how often the clone was seen (once, few, many), or a class if it is expanded.

- TRBJ2-2 16 TRBV30 TRBD2 CAWTDVSGKLVGELFF TGTGCCTGGACCGACGTCAGCGGGAAGTTAGTGGGGGAGCTGTTTTTT
few TRBJ2-7 11 TRBV29-1 - CSVVSDYEQYF TGCAGCGTTGTCTCGGACTACGAGCAGTACTTC
few TRBJ2-3 12 TRBV7-9 - CASSLPSDTQYF TGTGCCAGCAGCTTACCCTCAGATACGCAGTATTTT
- TRBJ2-5 15 TRBV9 - CASSVRDIPQETQYF TGTGCCAGCAGCGTACGGGACATCCCCCAAGAGACCCAGTACTTC
- TRBJ1-2 15 TRBV29-1 - CSVEDQGPASYGYTF TGCAGCGTTGAAGATCAAGGGCCAGCCTCCTATGGCTACACCTTC
few TRBJ2-7 14 TRBV7-9 - CASSQPDTSYEQYF TGTGCCAGCAGCCAGCCGGACACCTCCTACGAGCAGTACTTC
- TRBJ1-2 15 TRBV2 - CASGSSRDLPYGYTF TGTGCCAGCGGGTCGTCCAGGGACCTACCCTATGGCTACACCTTC
few TRBJ2-2 13 TRBV29-1 TRBD2 CSISGGNTGELFF TGCAGCATAAGCGGGGGGAACACCGGGGAGCTGTTTTTT
- TRBJ2-7 12 TRBV2 - CASSGRYYEQYF TGTGCCAGCAGTGGACGGTACTACGAGCAGTACTTC
- TRBJ1-2 15 TRBV30 - CAWSVGPRANYGYTF TGTGCCTGGAGTGTCGGCCCAAGAGCTAACTATGGCTACACCTTC
- TRBJ1-1 10 TRBV29-1 - CSVWNTEAFF TGCAGCGTTTGGAACACTGAAGCTTTCTTT
few TRBJ2-6 12 TRBV5-1 - CASWGRGNVLTF TGCGCCAGCTGGGGCAGGGGCAACGTCCTGACTTTC
- TRBJ1-2 13 TRBV9 - CASSVGGADGYTF TGTGCCAGCAGCGTAGGGGGCGCGGATGGCTACACCTTC
- TRBJ1-4 10 TRBV30 - CASEGERLLF TGTGCCTCTGAAGGGGAACGACTGTTGTTT
- TRBJ2-1 8 TRBV29-1 - CSAQGQFF TGCAGCGCCCAAGGGCAGTTCTTC
few TRBJ2-3 15 TRBV18 - CASSPTDRATDTQYF TGTGCCAGCTCACCGACGGATCGGGCCACAGATACGCAGTATTTT
- TRBJ1-2 14 TRBV5-1 - CASSDQQGGYGYTF TGCGCCAGCAGCGATCAACAGGGAGGCTATGGCTACACCTTC
- TRBJ2-7 14 TRBV2 - CASSEDVFPYEQYF TGTGCCAGCAGTGAAGACGTATTCCCTTACGAGCAGTACTTC
few TRBJ2-7 14 TRBV9 TRBD1 CASSTGQGSHEQYF TGTGCCAGCAGCACCGGACAGGGGTCCCACGAGCAGTACTTC
- TRBJ2-5 14 TRBV28 - CASSSPAGGETQYF TGTGCCAGCAGTTCGCCTGCGGGCGGGGAGACCCAGTACTTC
- TRBJ2-1 11 TRBV29-1 - CSVEGVNEQFF TGCAGCGTTGAGGGGGTTAATGAGCAGTTCTTC
- TRBJ2-1 13 TRBV29-1 - CSVERFGDNEQFF TGCAGCGTTGAAAGGTTTGGGGACAATGAGCAGTTCTTC
- TRBJ2-2 14 TRBV29-1 - CSVEAGPNTGELFF TGCAGCGTAGAAGCGGGTCCGAACACCGGGGAGCTGTTTTTT
few TRBJ2-3 11 TRBV28 - CASRKSDTQYF TGTGCCAGCAGGAAGTCAGATACGCAGTATTTT
few TRBJ1-1 13 TRBV5-1 - CASSLDGDTEAFF TGCGCCAGCAGCTTGGACGGGGACACTGAAGCTTTCTTT
few TRBJ1-5 14 TRBV2 TRBD1 CASSRTGEDQPQHF TGTGCCAGCAGTCGGACAGGGGAGGATCAGCCCCAGCATTTT
- TRBJ2-3 16 TRBV29-1 TRBD1 CSVEGAWDREADTQYF TGCAGCGTTGAGGGGGCTTGGGACAGGGAGGCAGATACGCAGTATTTT
- TRBJ2-1 13 TRBV29-1 - CSSKDDHYNEQFF TGCAGCTCCAAGGACGATCATTACAATGAGCAGTTCTTC
- TRBJ1-2 15 TRBV28 - CASSLLPGASDGYTF TGTGCCAGCAGTTTATTGCCCGGGGCCAGCGATGGCTACACCTTC
- TRBJ2-3 15 TRBV30 TRBD2 CAWSDVAGASDTQYF TGTGCCTGGAGCGACGTAGCGGGAGCGTCAGATACGCAGTATTTT
- TRBJ2-7 13 TRBV11-2 - CASSLGESYEQYF TGTGCCAGCAGCTTAGGCGAGTCCTACGAGCAGTACTTC
- TRBJ1-2 12 TRBV29-1 - CSVEASNYGYTF TGCAGCGTTGAAGCCTCAAACTATGGCTACACCTTC
few TRBJ1-1 13 TRBV29-1 TRBD1 CSPLDREGTEAFF TGCAGCCCCTTGGACAGGGAAGGCACTGAAGCTTTCTTT
- TRBJ2-3 15 TRBV4-3 - CASSQSLGSTDTQYF TGCGCCAGCAGCCAGTCATTGGGCAGCACAGATACGCAGTATTTT
- TRBJ1-2 11 TRBV29-1 TRBD1 CSVRDSYGYTF TGCAGCGTCCGGGACAGCTATGGCTACACCTTC
- TRBJ2-1 14 TRBV28 - CASRIDSSYNEQFF TGTGCCAGCAGAATCGACAGCTCCTACAATGAGCAGTTCTTC
few TRBJ2-7 13 TRBV29-1 - CSGYVGGTYEQYF TGCAGCGGGTACGTTGGAGGAACCTACGAGCAGTACTTC
- TRBJ2-3 16 TRBV25-1 - CASSELQGDLTDTQYF TGTGCCAGCAGTGAATTACAAGGGGATCTCACAGATACGCAGTATTTT
- TRBJ2-1 16 TRBV6-4 - CASSDGPGQGLNEQFF TGTGCCAGCAGTGACGGGCCGGGACAAGGCTTAAATGAGCAGTTCTTC
- TRBJ2-3 13 TRBV30 - CAGTIEVTDTQYF TGTGCCGGAACTATAGAAGTTACAGATACGCAGTATTTT
few TRBJ2-1 13 TRBV29-1 - CSVDSPGYNEQFF TGCAGCGTTGACTCCCCGGGTTACAATGAGCAGTTCTTC
few TRBJ1-2 10 TRBV29-1 TRBD1 CSVYRDRVLF TGCAGCGTTTACCGGGACAGGGTCTTATTC
- TRBJ2-5 11 TRBV7-6 - CASQGGETQYF TGTGCCTCACAGGGTGGGGAGACCCAGTACTTC
- TRBJ2-5 13 TRBV27 - CASSLDRGETQYF TGTGCCAGCAGTTTGGACAGAGGGGAGACCCAGTACTTC
- TRBJ1-5 14 TRBV30 - CAWSATASNQPQHF TGTGCCTGGAGCGCTACAGCAAGCAATCAGCCCCAGCATTTT
- TRBJ2-6 14 TRBV2 - CASNKVSGANVLTF TGTGCCAGCAACAAGGTTTCTGGGGCCAACGTCCTGACTTTC
- TRBJ2-1 13 TRBV5-6 - CASSWGGSNEQFF TGTGCCAGCAGCTGGGGCGGGTCCAATGAGCAGTTCTTC
- TRBJ2-7 14 TRBV28 TRBD1 CASRPRQGSYEQYF TGTGCCAGCAGACCGAGACAGGGTTCCTACGAGCAGTACTTC
few TRBJ2-7 12 TRBV29-1 - CSVTTTSYEQYF TGCAGCGTCACGACAACATCCTACGAGCAGTACTTC
- TRBJ1-1 12 TRBV5-1 - CASISEGTEAFF TGCGCCAGCATTAGTGAGGGCACTGAAGCTTTCTTT
- TRBJ2-7 13 TRBV4-1 - CASSQGHDYEQYF TGCGCCAGCAGCCAGGGACATGACTACGAGCAGTACTTC
- TRBJ1-1 10 TRBV29-1 - CSAGGTEAFF TGCAGCGCTGGGGGCACTGAAGCTTTCTTT
- TRBJ2-7 15 TRBV29-1 - CSVDYTVRGDYEQYF TGCAGCGTTGATTACACAGTCAGAGGTGACTACGAGCAGTACTTC